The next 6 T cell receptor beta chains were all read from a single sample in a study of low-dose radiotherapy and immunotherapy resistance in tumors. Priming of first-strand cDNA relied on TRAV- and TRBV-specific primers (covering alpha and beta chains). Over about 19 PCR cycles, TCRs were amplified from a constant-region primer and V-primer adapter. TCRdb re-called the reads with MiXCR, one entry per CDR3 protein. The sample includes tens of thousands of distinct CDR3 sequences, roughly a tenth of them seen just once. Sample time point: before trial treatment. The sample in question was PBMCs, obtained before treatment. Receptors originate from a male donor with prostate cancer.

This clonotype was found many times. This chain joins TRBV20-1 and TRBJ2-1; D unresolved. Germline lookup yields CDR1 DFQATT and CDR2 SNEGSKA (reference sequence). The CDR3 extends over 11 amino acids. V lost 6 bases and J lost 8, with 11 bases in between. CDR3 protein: CSAKPFDEQFF. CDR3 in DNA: TGCAGTGCAAAACCATTCGATGAGCAGTTCTTC.

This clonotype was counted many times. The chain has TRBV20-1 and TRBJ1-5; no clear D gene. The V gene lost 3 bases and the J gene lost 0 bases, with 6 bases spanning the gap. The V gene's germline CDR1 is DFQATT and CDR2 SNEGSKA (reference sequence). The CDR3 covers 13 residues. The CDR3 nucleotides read TGCAGTGCTAGGGCGGATAGCAATCAGCCCCAGCATTTT. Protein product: CSARADSNQPQHF.

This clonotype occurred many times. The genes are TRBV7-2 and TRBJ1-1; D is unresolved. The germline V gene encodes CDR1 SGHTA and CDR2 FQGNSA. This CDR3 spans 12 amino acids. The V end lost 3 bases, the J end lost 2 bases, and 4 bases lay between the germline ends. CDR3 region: CASSFQNTEAFF. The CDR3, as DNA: TGTGCCAGCAGCTTCCAAAACACTGAAGCTTTCTTT.

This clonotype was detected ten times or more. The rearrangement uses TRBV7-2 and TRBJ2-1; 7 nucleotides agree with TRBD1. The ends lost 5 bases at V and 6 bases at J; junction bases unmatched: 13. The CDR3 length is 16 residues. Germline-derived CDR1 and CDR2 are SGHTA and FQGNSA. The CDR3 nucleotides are TGTGCCAGCAGCGTAACCTACCCCCGACAGGGCAATGAGCAGTTCTTC. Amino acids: CASSVTYPRQGNEQFF.

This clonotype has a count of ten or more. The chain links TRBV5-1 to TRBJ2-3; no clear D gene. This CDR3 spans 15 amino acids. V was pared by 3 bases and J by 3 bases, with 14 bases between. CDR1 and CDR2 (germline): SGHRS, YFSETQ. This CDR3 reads CASSSNMASTDTQYF. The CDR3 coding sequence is TGCGCCAGCAGCTCCAATATGGCGTCGACAGATACGCAGTATTTT.

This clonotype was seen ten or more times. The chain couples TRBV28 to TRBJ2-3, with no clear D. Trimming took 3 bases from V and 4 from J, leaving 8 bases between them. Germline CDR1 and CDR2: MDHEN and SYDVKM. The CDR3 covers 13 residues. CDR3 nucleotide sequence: TGTGCCAGCAGTTTTGAACTGCCAGATACGCAGTATTTT. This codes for CASSFELPDTQYF.